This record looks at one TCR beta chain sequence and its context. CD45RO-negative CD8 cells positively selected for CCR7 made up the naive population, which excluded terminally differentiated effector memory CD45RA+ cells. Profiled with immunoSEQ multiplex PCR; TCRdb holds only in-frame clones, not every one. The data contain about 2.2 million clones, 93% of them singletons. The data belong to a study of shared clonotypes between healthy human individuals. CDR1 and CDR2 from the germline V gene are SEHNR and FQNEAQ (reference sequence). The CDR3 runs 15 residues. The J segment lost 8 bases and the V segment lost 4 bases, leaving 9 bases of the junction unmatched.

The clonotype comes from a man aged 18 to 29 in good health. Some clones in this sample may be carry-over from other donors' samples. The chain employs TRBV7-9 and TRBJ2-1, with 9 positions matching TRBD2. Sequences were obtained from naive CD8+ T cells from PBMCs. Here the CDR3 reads CASSSLAGEGYEQFF. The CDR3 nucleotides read TGTGCCAGCAGCTCTTTAGCGGGAGAGGGGTATGAGCAGTTCTTC.